This TCR beta chain was captured by sequencing in a study of cytomegalovirus exposure and HLA in healthy donors. Worth noting for this clone: Its antigen is unidentified.

A multiplex PCR was run with 60 Vbeta primers and 13 Jbeta primers. Under the authors' procedure: There were about 86 million unique TCR beta chains by a later count, and approximately 11 million of them were shared. Clones were sequenced by immunoSEQ multiplex PCR, and TCRdb holds only the in-frame ones, with some missing. V, J and clone size are those of that table, while D and trimming were read from the DNA. The data hold about 160,000 clones, with 80% observed a single time. Overall study findings and caveats: In an earlier analysis, most TCR beta V segments were productive about 87% or about 30% of the time. Beyond CMV serostatus, there was no information to go on about immune exposure.

Germline V gene data show CDR1 as SGHKS and CDR2 as YYEKEE (reference sequence). V lost 5 bases and J lost 3; bases outside the gene matches: 5. The CDR3 contains 14 residues. This TCR derives from a man aged 25 to 45 in good health and CMV-seronegative. Sequencing was carried out using PBMCs. The V gene is TRBV5-5, the J gene TRBJ1-2; 9 nucleotides align to TRBD1. The CDR3 loop reads CASRMTGGDYGYTF. In DNA, the CDR3 is TGTGCCAGCAGAATGACAGGGGGGGACTATGGCTACACCTTC. Complete variable domain (other parts from reference TRBV5-5 and TRBJ1-2): DAGVTQSPTHLIKTRGQQVTLRCSPISGHKSVSWYQQVLGQGPQFIFQYYEKEERGRGNFPDRFSARQFPNYSSELNVNALLLGDSALYLCASRMTGGDYGYTFGSGTRLTVV.